This record concerns one TCR beta chain sequence. Its antigen is undetermined. This entry belongs to a study of CD8+ T cells in alopecia areata. The study, taken as a whole, reports: Scalp lesions, especially in alopecia totalis/universalis, had higher clonality than normal scalp.

The investigators collected lesional scalp punch biopsies and peripheral blood from alopecia areata patients. The germline V gene encodes CDR1 SGHDT and CDR2 YYEEEE. The CDR3 contains 13 residues. Trimming removed 0 bases from V and 9 bases from J, with 13 bases in between. The authors extracted RNA and reverse transcribed it into cDNA as the sequencing template. Using immunoSEQ multiplex PCR, the repertoire was profiled, and TCRdb retains in-frame clones only, with some absent. The top ten clones hold around 15% of a sample with about 180,000 clones, approximately 56% of them seen once. The genes are TRBV5-6 and TRBJ2-7; tentatively, D is TRBD1 (5 bases). This clonotype was obtained from a human donor with alopecia areata. Material: CD4+ T cells sorted from blood, obtained at week 0. In nucleotides, the CDR3 is TGTGCCAGCAGCTTGGGTACAGGTTTCGGGCAGTACTTC. This encodes CASSLGTGFGQYF. Based on the CDR3 plus reference TRBV5-6 and TRBJ2-7, the full variable domain is DAGVTQSPTHLIKTRGQQVTLRCSPKSGHDTVSWYQQALGQGPQFIFQYYEEEERQRGNFPDRFSGHQFPNYSSELNVNALLLGDSALYLCASSLGTGFGQYFGPGTRLTVT.